The 21 T cell receptor beta chains below come from one sample, sequenced in a study of CD8 T cells in Susac syndrome. RNA was extracted with the RNeasy kit, and a quantity of about 0.45 to 1 ug was reverse transcribed using random hexamers. MiXCR was run by TCRdb on the immunoSEQ multiplex PCR reads, yielding one entry per CDR3 protein. The sample lists roughly 190,000 distinct CDR3 sequences, approximately 96% seen once, with around 0.096% in the top ten. Input material: CD4+ T cells from PBMCs. These receptors all stem from a human donor with Susac syndrome.

The chain carries TRBV29-1 and TRBJ1-5; D is uncertain. V was trimmed by 3 bases and J by 5 bases, leaving 11 bases between them. The CDR3 has 13 amino acids. Germline-derived CDR1 and CDR2 are SQVTM and ANQGSEA. The CDR3 here is CSVEVGFDQPQHF. The DNA of the CDR3 is TGCAGCGTTGAGGTAGGGTTTGATCAGCCCCAGCATTTT.

This clonotype appeared a single time. The V gene is TRBV5-1, the J gene TRBJ2-2; D is undetermined. The ends were cut back, 3 bases at V and 6 bases at J, with 9 bases in the middle. Germline loops: CDR1 SGHRS, CDR2 YFSETQ. There are 13 residues in the CDR3. CDR3 coding DNA: TGCGCCAGCAGCTGGACCGCGGCCGGGGAGCTGTTTTTT. Translation: CASSWTAAGELFF.

The chain combines TRBV14 with TRBJ1-6, with D possibly being TRBD1 (5 bases). CDR1 and CDR2 (germline): SGHDN, FVKESK. Between the trimmed V and J ends, which lost 5 bases and 5 bases, there was a span of 16 bases. The CDR3 spans 16 residues. The CDR3 DNA follows: TGTGCCAGCAGCGCACCAGGGTTTTGGAATAATTCACCCCTCCACTTT. The encoded protein is CASSAPGFWNNSPLHF.

This clonotype was seen just once. This sequence joins TRBV29-1 and TRBJ2-2; D is possibly TRBD1 (6 bases). V lost 8 bases to trimming and J lost 3 bases, with 10 bases between them. CDR3 length equals 12 residues. Germline CDR1 reads SQVTM; CDR2 reads ANQGSEA. The CDR3 DNA is TGCAGCATTTACAGGGACACCGGGGAGCTGTTTTTT. Protein: CSIYRDTGELFF.

The V gene is TRBV20-1, the J gene TRBJ1-5; possibly TRBD1 for D (6 bases). Trimming stripped 5 bases from V and 5 bases from J, with 13 bases between. The CDR3 is made up of 13 amino acids. Per the germline V gene, CDR1 is DFQATT and CDR2 is SNEGSKA (reference sequence). For the CDR3, the DNA is TGCAGTGCTGTCCGGGACACCGATCAGCCCCAGCATTTT. Translated: CSAVRDTDQPQHF.

The chain joins TRBV30 to TRBJ1-5; D unresolved. Germline-derived CDR1 and CDR2 are GTSNPN and SVGIG (reference sequence). The CDR3 spans 15 residues. V lost 0 bases and J 4 bases, leaving 13 bases between the germline ends. The chain's CDR3 is CAWSVGVRQNQPQHF. The CDR3 DNA reads as TGTGCCTGGAGTGTAGGAGTCAGGCAGAATCAGCCCCAGCATTTT.

The J gene is TRBJ1-1, the V gene TRBV20-1, with 12 bases aligning to TRBD1. The CDR3 has 13 amino acids. Per germline, CDR1 DFQATT and CDR2 SNEGSKA (reference sequence). The V segment lost 6 bases and the J segment 11 bases; nucleotides outside the gene matches: 10. CDR3 amino acids: CSALPGTGGEAFF. The CDR3 bases are TGCAGTGCGCTTCCCGGGACAGGGGGCGAGGCTTTCTTT.

The chain recombines TRBV20-1 with TRBJ2-3; a weak D match, TRBD2 (5 bases). CDR3 length: 12 amino acids. The V gene lost 3 bases and the J gene lost 5 bases, with 9 bases spanning the gap. CDR1 and CDR2 (germline): DFQATT, SNEGSKA (reference sequence). In nucleotides, the CDR3 is TGCAGTGCTAGCGGGAACCAAGATACGCAGTATTTT. Encoded protein: CSASGNQDTQYF.

V and J are TRBV12-3 or TRBV12-4 and TRBJ2-3; tentative D call: TRBD2 (5 bases). V lost 4 bases, J lost 8 bases, and 13 bases lay in between. The CDR3 has 13 amino acids. For the CDR3, the DNA is TGTGCCAGCAGTTCCACCGGGGTGGGTACGCAGTATTTT. This gives the protein CASSSTGVGTQYF.

The rearrangement joins TRBV6-5 to TRBJ2-2; D gene ambiguous. CDR1 MNHEY and CDR2 SVGAGI come from the germline V gene. There are 15 residues in the CDR3. V gave up 2 bases and J gave up 0 bases, with 7 bases separating them. In DNA, the CDR3 is TGTGCCAGCAGTTACAAACGGTCGAACACCGGGGAGCTGTTTTTT. This codes for CASSYKRSNTGELFF.

This clonotype was detected once. The CDR3 loop reads CASSSPGEGQRKTQYF. CDR3 in DNA: TGTGCCAGCAGCTCACCGGGGGAGGGACAGCGGAAGACCCAGTACTTC. The chain employs TRBV7-9 and TRBJ2-5, with D possibly called TRBD1 or TRBD2 (7 bases each). The CDR3 runs 16 residues. Germline loops: CDR1 SEHNR, CDR2 FQNEAQ (reference sequence). The ends were cut back, 4 bases at V and 6 bases at J, with 21 bases in the middle.

This rearrangement joins TRBV10-3 to TRBJ2-1, with 9 bases aligning to TRBD1. Germline V CDR1 and CDR2: ENHRY, SYGVKD. Unmatched junction bases numbered 6, after V lost 6 bases and J lost 6 bases. This CDR3 is built from 14 residues. The DNA of the CDR3 is TGTGCCATCAGCCGGGACAGGGATTTCAATGAGCAGTTCTTC. Its protein product is CAISRDRDFNEQFF.

The chain employs TRBV30 and TRBJ2-3; D might be TRBD2 (7 bases). The CDR3 loop spans 17 amino acids. The germline V gene encodes CDR1 GTSNPN and CDR2 SVGIG (reference sequence). Trimming took off 0 bases at V and 2 bases at J, with 18 bases between the two ends. CDR3 coding DNA: TGTGCCTGGAGTGTAGGGGGGGTAGGGAGGCCCACAGATACGCAGTATTTT. It codes for CAWSVGGVGRPTDTQYF. The full variable domain, rest sourced from reference TRBV30 and TRBJ2-3, is SQTIHQWPATLVQPVGSPLSLECTVEGTSNPNLYWYRQAAGRGLQLLFYSVGIGQISSEVPQNLSASRPQDRQFILSSKKLLLSDSGFYLCAWSVGGVGRPTDTQYFGPGTRLTVL.

The CDR3, as DNA: TGTGCCAGCTCGGGAACCGGGAGGGGAACGAACTATGGCTACACCTTC. Its translation is CASSGTGRGTNYGYTF. This chain joins TRBV7-9 and TRBJ1-2, with a tentative D call TRBD1 (5 bases). Trimming stripped 8 bases from V and 2 bases from J, with 21 bases between. The CDR3 is made up of 16 amino acids. Germline V lookup: CDR1 SEHNR, CDR2 FQNEAQ (reference sequence).

This chain joins TRBV20-1 and TRBJ2-5; tentatively, D is TRBD1 or TRBD2 (5 bases each). Germline lookup yields CDR1 DFQATT and CDR2 SNEGSKA (reference sequence). There are 16 residues in the CDR3. Trimming cost V 1 base and J 9 bases, with 24 bases left between them. CDR3 amino acids: CSARAPLGTGKRPQYF. CDR3 in DNA: TGCAGTGCTAGAGCACCCCTAGGGACGGGGAAGAGACCCCAGTACTTC.

This rearrangement joins TRBV19 to TRBJ2-3; TRBD2 matches at 8 bases. Trimming took 6 bases from V and 1 from J; bases not matched to a gene: 3. The CDR3 has 14 amino acids. CDR1 LNHDA and CDR2 SQIVND come from the germline V gene (reference sequence). This chain's CDR3 is CASRVAGRTDTQYF. The CDR3 DNA reads TGTGCCAGTAGGGTAGCGGGGCGCACAGATACGCAGTATTTT.

The chain links TRBV12-3 or TRBV12-4 to TRBJ1-2, with D tentatively TRBD1 (5 bases). V lost 10 bases and J lost 4, with 22 bases in between. The CDR3 has 15 amino acids. Here the CDR3 reads CAIQPSQDIIYGYTF. CDR3 nucleotides: TGTGCCATCCAACCCTCTCAGGACATAATCTATGGCTACACCTTC.

The V and J genes are TRBV4-1 and TRBJ2-7; D is ambiguous. V was pared by 4 bases and J by 0 bases, with 7 bases between. CDR1 MGHRA and CDR2 YSYEKL come from the germline V gene. The CDR3 loop spans 13 amino acids. CDR3 sequence reads: CASSPKDSYEQYF. The CDR3 nucleotides read TGCGCCAGCAGCCCTAAGGACTCCTACGAGCAGTACTTC.

The chain couples TRBV30 to TRBJ1-6; 8 bases are a match to TRBD1. Germline CDR1 GTSNPN, CDR2 SVGIG (reference sequence). V was pared by 8 bases and J by 9 bases, with 6 bases of the junction left unmatched. The CDR3 is made up of 12 amino acids. DNA for the CDR3: TGTGCCACCGGACAGGGTGGTTCACCCCTCCACTTT. Translation gives CATGQGGSPLHF. The entire variable domain, with the rest obtained from reference TRBV30 and TRBJ1-6, is as follows: SQTIHQWPATLVQPVGSPLSLECTVEGTSNPNLYWYRQAAGRGLQLLFYSVGIGQISSEVPQNLSASRPQDRQFILSSKKLLLSDSGFYLCATGQGGSPLHFGNGTRLTVT.

The genes are TRBV11-1 and TRBJ2-6; possibly TRBD1 for D (8 bases). The CDR3 has 21 amino acids. CDR1 is SGHAT and CDR2 is FQDESV in the germline V gene (reference sequence). Between the trimmed V and J ends, which lost 5 bases and 0 bases, there was a span of 26 bases. The CDR3 DNA follows: TGTGCCAGCAGCCTGCGGGGAACAGGGGGAGGGGGGAGCTCTGGGGCCAACGTCCTGACTTTC. This gives the protein CASSLRGTGGGGSSGANVLTF.

The rearrangement uses TRBV7-2 and TRBJ2-7, with unresolved D. CDR1 is SGHTA and CDR2 is FQGNSA in the germline V gene. The CDR3 runs 13 residues. Deletions cut 1 base from V and 11 bases from J, with 15 bases between. CDR3 coding DNA: TGTGCCAGCAGCTTAGGAGAAAACGGGCTGAAGTACTTC. This encodes CASSLGENGLKYF.